The entry below gives a single TCR beta chain sequence along with its context. The target antigen is unknown. Trimming shortened V by 1 base and J by 6 bases, and 10 bases separated the two germline ends. This CDR3 is 14 amino acids long. Germline-derived CDR1 and CDR2 are SGHRS and YFSETQ. The data belong to a study of OX40 agonist ivuxolimab in advanced cancers. Study background: Previous treatment with anti-PD-1, anti-PD-L1 or anti-CTLA-4 therapy was allowed; about 40% had received some. Study-level results: The CD4+ and CD8+ T cells in the blood had expanded clonally by week 6 at 0.1 to 3.0 mg/kg.

Assay used: immunoSEQ multiplex PCR; TCRdb lists only in-frame clones, some missing. This sample carries some 83,000 clones, approximately 93% of them seen once, and the ten largest clones take around 6%. The source was CD4+ or CD8+ T cells sorted from blood, collected in a trial of the OX40 agonist ivuxolimab. This clonotype was sampled from an adult with an advanced solid tumor such as melanoma, head and neck, liver or kidney cancer. The V call is TRBV5-1, the J call TRBJ1-4; the D gene is possibly TRBD1 (5 bases). Written as DNA, the CDR3 is TGCGCCAGCAGCTTGCGGGACCCTCATGAAAAACTGTTTTTT. Translating gives CASSLRDPHEKLFF. Variable domain in full (rest from reference TRBV5-1 and TRBJ1-4): KAGVTQTPRYLIKTRGQQVTLSCSPISGHRSVSWYQQTPGQGLQFLFEYFSETQRNKGNFPGRFSGRQFSNSRSEMNVSTLELGDSALYLCASSLRDPHEKLFFGSGTQLSVL.